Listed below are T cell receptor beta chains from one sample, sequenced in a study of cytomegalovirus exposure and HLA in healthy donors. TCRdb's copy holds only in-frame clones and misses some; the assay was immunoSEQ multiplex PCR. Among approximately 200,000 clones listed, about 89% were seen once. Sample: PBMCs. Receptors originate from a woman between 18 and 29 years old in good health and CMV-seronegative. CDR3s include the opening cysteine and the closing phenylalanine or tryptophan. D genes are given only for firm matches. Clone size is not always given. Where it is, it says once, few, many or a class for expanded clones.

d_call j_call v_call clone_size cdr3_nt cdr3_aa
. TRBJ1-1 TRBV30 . TGTGCCTGGAGACCCTCCAGGGACACTGAAGCTTTCTTT CAWRPSRDTEAFF
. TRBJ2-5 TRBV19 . TGTGCCAGTAGTATTTCAGCAGGTCTGGAGACCCAGTACTTC CASSISAGLETQYF
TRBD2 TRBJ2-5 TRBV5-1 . TGCGCCAGCAGTGGGGGGGAAGAGACCCAGTACTTC CASSGGEETQYF
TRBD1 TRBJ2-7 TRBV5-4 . TGTGCCAGCAGCTGGGGACAGCGCTACGAGCAGTACTTC CASSWGQRYEQYF
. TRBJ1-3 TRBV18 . TGTGCCAGCTCACCAAGGGGGATCCCCTCTGGAAACACCATATATTTT CASSPRGIPSGNTIYF
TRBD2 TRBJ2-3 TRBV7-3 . TGTGCCAGCAGCTCATCCGGGAGGGAAGATACGCAGTATTTT CASSSSGREDTQYF
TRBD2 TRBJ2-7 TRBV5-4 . TGTGCCAGCAGCTTGGTAGCGGGGGGGGCCTACGAGCAGTACTTC CASSLVAGGAYEQYF
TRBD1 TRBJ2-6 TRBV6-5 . TGTGCCAGCAGTCAACAGGGGGCTGGGGCCAACGTCCTGACTTTC CASSQQGAGANVLTF
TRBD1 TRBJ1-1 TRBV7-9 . TGTGCCAGCAGCTTAGGGACAGGGAGGTCGTTGTCTGAAGCTTTCTTT CASSLGTGRSLSEAFF
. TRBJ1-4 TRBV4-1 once TGCGCCAGCAGCCAAGCATCGGGGGAAAAACTGTTTTTT CASSQASGEKLFF
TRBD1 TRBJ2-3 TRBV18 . TGTGCCAGCTCACGTTGGACAGGGGAGCAGACAGATACGCAGTATTTT CASSRWTGEQTDTQYF
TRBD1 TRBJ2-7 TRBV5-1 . TGCGCCAGCGCGCCGGGACAGGGTGGCGAGCAGTACTTC CASAPGQGGEQYF
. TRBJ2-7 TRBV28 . TGTGCCAGCATTGAGCAGGGGCACTACGAGCAGTACTTC CASIEQGHYEQYF
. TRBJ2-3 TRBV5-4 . TGTGCCAGCAGCTTGGCCGCGGGTGATACGCAGTATTTT CASSLAAGDTQYF
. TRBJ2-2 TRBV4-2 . TGTGCCAGCAGCCAAGAACGGGGACAGAACACCGGGGAGCTGTTTTTT CASSQERGQNTGELFF
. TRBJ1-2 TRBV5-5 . TGTGCCAGCAGTGATACAGGTAACTATGGCTACACCTTC CASSDTGNYGYTF
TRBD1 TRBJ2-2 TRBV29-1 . TGCAGCGTTAAGGTTCCTTCGACAGGGGGCACCGGGGAGCTGTTTTTT CSVKVPSTGGTGELFF
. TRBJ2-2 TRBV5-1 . TGCGCCAGCAGTGCCATGGCCGGAGGACTCGGGGAGCTGTTTTTT CASSAMAGGLGELFF
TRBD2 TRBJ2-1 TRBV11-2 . TGTGCCAGCAGTGGCGGGAGCTATGAGCAGTTCTTC CASSGGSYEQFF
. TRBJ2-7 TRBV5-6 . TGTGCCAGCAGCTTTGACAGTTACGAGCAGTACTTC CASSFDSYEQYF
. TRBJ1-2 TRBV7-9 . TGTGCCAGCAGCCCTGGGGGTTGGACAGACAACTATGGCTACACCTTC CASSPGGWTDNYGYTF
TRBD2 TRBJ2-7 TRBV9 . TGTGCCAGCAGCCCGAGCGGGACGGACTCCTACGAGCAGTACTTC CASSPSGTDSYEQYF
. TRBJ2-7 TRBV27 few TGTGCCAGCAGCTTACAGGGCCCGTACGAGCAGTACTTC CASSLQGPYEQYF
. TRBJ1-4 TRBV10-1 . TGCGCCAGCACTGCAGGGTTCGGGGAAAAACTGTTTTTT CASTAGFGEKLFF
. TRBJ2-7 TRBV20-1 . TGCAGTGCAACTTGGGGGGAAGAGCAGTACTTC CSATWGEEQYF
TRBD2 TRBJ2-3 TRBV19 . TGTGCCAGTAGTATCGAGTTGAGAAGCGGGAGTCTTCAGTATTTT CASSIELRSGSLQYF
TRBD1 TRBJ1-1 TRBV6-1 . TGTGCCAGCAGTGGAGAAAGGGACAGGGGAAACACTGAAGCTTTCTTT CASSGERDRGNTEAFF
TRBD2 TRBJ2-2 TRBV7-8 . TGTGCCAGCGACACCGGGACTAGCGACACCGGGGAGCTGTTTTTT CASDTGTSDTGELFF
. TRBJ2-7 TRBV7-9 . TGTGCCAGCAGCTTCGCCGGTAATGTCTCGAGTGAGCAGTACTTC CASSFAGNVSSEQYF
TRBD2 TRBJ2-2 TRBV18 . TGTGCCAGCTCACCGGGACTAGCGGGATTGAACACCGGGGAGCTGTTTTTT CASSPGLAGLNTGELFF
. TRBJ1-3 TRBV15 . TGTGCCACCAGCAGAGATCGAGGGCTGGGAAACACCATATATTTT CATSRDRGLGNTIYF
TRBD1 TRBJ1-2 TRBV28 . TGTGCCAGCAGTTCCAGGGGGCTTAACTATGGCTACACCTTC CASSSRGLNYGYTF
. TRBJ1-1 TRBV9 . TGTGCCAGCAGCGTAGGCGTCACTGAAGCTTTCTTT CASSVGVTEAFF
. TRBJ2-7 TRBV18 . TGTGCCAGCTCACCACTTGCAGGCCGGGAGCAGTACTTC CASSPLAGREQYF
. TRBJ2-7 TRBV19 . TGTGCCAGTAGTCGGTCCATCAGGTCCTACGAGCAGTACTTC CASSRSIRSYEQYF
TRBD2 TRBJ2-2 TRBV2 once TGTGCCAGCCTCTCGACTAGCGGGAGGGCCAAAGGCGGGGAGCTGTTTTTT CASLSTSGRAKGGELFF
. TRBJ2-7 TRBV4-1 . TGCGCCAGCAGCCGATACGGCGGGGGACTCGAAGGGGGAGAGCAGTACTTC CASSRYGGGLEGGEQYF
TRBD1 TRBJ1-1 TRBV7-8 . TGTGCCAGCAGCATAGGACAGGGTTCAGCTGAAGCTTTCTTT CASSIGQGSAEAFF
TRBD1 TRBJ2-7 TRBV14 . TGTGCCAGCAGCCAAGATGGGGCGTGGGACAGGGCGTACGAGCAGTACTTC CASSQDGAWDRAYEQYF
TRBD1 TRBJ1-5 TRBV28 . TGTGCCAGCAGTTTACCCGGACAGGGGTCATGGCAGCCCCAGCATTTT CASSLPGQGSWQPQHF
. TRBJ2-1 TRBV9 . TGTGCCAGCAGCGTCTTACCGGGAGAGGGCAATGAGCAGTTCTTC CASSVLPGEGNEQFF
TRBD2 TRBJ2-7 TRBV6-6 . TGTGCCAGCAGTTCTAAGAGACCGAGCGGGGGGTACGAGCAGTACTTC CASSSKRPSGGYEQYF
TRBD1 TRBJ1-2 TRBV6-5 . TGTGCCAGCAGACGACTGCCCGGGACAGGATATGGCTACACCTTC CASRRLPGTGYGYTF
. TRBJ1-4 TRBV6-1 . TGTGCCAGCAGTGACCAAGGAGGGTGGGCTAATGAAAAACTGTTTTTT CASSDQGGWANEKLFF
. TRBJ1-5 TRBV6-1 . TGTGCCAGCAGTGCCCTACAGGGTAATCAGCCCCAGCATTTT CASSALQGNQPQHF
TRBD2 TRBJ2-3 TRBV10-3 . TGTGCCAGCACATCGGGACTAGGTAACGAGTATACGCAGTATTTT CASTSGLGNEYTQYF
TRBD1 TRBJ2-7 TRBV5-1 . TGCGCCAGCAGCTCCATGACAGGGTCCTACGAGCAGTACTTC CASSSMTGSYEQYF
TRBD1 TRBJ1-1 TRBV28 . TGTGCCAGCACCCCACAGGGGGTTGCTAGTACTGAAGCTTTCTTT CASTPQGVASTEAFF